This record looks at one T cell receptor beta chain sequence and its context. Its target is unknown. Each CDR3 protein is one row after TCRdb ran MiXCR on the 5' RACE reads. Counted here are 420,000 or so distinct CDR3 sequences, around 20% occurring once; the ten biggest clones make up around 12%. The germline V gene encodes CDR1 DFQATT and CDR2 SNEGSKA (reference sequence). The CDR3 extends over 14 amino acids. The germline V and J ends were trimmed by 1 base and 5 bases, with 13 bases remaining between them. The entry originates in a study of identical twins. Study-wide points: Reduced insertions were recorded for abundant cord blood beta clonotypes, with no such pattern in memory repertoires. Twins' surplus sharing was weaker for beta out-of-frame sequences.

Material: naive T cells sorted from blood. The sequence came from a man aged 45 to 65 in good health. The chain employs TRBV20-1 and TRBJ2-3, with a tentative D call TRBD1 (6 bases). The chain's CDR3 is CSARGGRGKDTQYF. The CDR3 DNA sequence: TGCAGTGCTAGAGGGGGCAGGGGTAAAGATACGCAGTATTTT.